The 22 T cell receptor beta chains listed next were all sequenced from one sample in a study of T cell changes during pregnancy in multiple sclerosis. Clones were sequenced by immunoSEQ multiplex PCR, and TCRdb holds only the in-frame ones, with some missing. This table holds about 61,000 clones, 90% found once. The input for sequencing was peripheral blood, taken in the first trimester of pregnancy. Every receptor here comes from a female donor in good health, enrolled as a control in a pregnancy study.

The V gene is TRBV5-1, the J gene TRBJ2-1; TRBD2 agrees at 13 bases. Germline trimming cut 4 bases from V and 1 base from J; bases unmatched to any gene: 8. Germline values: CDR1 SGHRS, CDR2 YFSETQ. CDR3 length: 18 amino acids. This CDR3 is CASSGTLLAGGSYNEQFF. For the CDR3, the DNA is TGCGCCAGCAGCGGGACCCTACTAGCGGGAGGGTCCTACAATGAGCAGTTCTTC.

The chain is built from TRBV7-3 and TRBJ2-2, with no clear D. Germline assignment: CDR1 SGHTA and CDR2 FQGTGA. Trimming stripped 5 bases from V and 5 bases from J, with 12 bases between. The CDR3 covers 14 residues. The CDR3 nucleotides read TGTGCCAGCAGCATCACATATAAGACCGGGGAGCTGTTTTTT. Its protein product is CASSITYKTGELFF. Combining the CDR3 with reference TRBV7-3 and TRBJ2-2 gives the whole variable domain GAGVSQTPSNKVTEKGKYVELRCDPISGHTALYWYRQSLGQGPEFLIYFQGTGAADDSGLPNDRFFAVRPEGSVSTLKIQRTERGDSAVYLCASSITYKTGELFFGEGSRLTVL.

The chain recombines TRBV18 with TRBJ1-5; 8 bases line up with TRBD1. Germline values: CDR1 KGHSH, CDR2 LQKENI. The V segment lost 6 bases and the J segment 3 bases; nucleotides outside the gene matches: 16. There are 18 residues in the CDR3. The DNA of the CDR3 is TGTGCCAGCTCTACCACCTTCACGGGACAGGATTTCAATCAGCCCCAGCATTTT. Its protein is CASSTTFTGQDFNQPQHF.

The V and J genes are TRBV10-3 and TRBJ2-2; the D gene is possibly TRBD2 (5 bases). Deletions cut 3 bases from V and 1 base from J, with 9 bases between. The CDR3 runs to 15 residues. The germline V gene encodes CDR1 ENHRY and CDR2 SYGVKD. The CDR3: CAISDRGRNTGELFF. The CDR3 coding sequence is TGTGCCATCAGTGACCGGGGAAGGAACACCGGGGAGCTGTTTTTT.

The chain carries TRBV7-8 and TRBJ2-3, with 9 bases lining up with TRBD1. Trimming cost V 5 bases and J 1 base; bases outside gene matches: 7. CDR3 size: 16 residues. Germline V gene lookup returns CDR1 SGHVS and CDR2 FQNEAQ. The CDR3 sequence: CASSRRQGEGTDTQYF. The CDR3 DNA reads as TGTGCCAGCAGCCGCCGACAGGGGGAGGGCACAGATACGCAGTATTTT.

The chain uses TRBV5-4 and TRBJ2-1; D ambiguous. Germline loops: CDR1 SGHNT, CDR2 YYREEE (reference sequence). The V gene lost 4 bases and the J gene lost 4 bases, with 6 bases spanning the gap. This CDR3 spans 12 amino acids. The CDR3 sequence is CASSKAYNEQFF. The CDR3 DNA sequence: TGTGCCAGCAGCAAAGCTTACAATGAGCAGTTCTTC.

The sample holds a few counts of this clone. CDR3 sequence reads: CASSIWTGGTETQYF. In DNA form, the CDR3 reads TGTGCCAGCAGTATCTGGACAGGGGGCACAGAGACCCAGTACTTC. V and J are TRBV6-1 and TRBJ2-5; 11 positions match TRBD1. CDR1 is MNHNS, CDR2 SASEGT, per germline. This CDR3 contains 15 residues. J lost 4 bases, V lost 5 bases, and 6 bases had no gene match.

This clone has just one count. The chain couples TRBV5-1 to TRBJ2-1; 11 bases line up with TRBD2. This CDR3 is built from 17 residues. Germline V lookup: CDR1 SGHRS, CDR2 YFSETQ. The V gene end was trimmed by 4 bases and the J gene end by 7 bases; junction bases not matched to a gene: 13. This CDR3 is CASSPELAGVGRNEQFF. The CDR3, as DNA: TGCGCCAGCAGCCCCGAACTAGCGGGAGTCGGTCGGAATGAGCAGTTCTTC.

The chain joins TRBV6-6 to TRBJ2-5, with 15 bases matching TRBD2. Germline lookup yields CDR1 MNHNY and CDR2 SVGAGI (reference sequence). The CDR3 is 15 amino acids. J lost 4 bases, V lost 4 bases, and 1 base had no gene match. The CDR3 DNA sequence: TGTGCCAGCAGTTGGACTAGCGGGGGGGCAGAGACCCAGTACTTC. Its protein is CASSWTSGGAETQYF.

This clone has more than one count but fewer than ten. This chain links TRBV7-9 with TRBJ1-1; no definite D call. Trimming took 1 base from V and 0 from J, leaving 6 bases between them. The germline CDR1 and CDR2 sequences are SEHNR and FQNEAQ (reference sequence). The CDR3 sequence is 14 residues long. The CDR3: CASSLESVNTEAFF. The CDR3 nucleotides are TGTGCCAGCAGCTTAGAGTCAGTGAACACTGAAGCTTTCTTT.

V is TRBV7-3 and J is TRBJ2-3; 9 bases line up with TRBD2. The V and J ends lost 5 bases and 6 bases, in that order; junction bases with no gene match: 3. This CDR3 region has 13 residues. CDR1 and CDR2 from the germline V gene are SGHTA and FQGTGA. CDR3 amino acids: CASSPGLADTQYF. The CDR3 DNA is TGTGCCAGCAGCCCCGGACTAGCGGATACGCAGTATTTT.

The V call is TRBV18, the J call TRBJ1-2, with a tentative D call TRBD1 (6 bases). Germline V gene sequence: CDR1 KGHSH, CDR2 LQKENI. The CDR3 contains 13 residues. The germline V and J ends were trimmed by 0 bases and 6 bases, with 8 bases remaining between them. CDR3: CASSPPTGDGYTF. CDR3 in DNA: TGTGCCAGCTCACCACCGACAGGAGATGGCTACACCTTC.

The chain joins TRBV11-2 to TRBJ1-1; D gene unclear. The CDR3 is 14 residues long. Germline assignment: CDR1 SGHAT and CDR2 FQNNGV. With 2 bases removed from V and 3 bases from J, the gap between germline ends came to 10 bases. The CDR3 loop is CASSLYGDYTEAFF. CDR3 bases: TGTGCCAGCAGCTTATACGGGGATTACACTGAAGCTTTCTTT.

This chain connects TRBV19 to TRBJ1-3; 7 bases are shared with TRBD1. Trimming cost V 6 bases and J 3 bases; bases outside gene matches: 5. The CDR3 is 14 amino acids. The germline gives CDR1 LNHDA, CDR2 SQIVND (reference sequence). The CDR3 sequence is CASSTGQLGNTIYF. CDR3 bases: TGTGCCAGTAGCACGGGACAGCTTGGAAACACCATATATTTT.

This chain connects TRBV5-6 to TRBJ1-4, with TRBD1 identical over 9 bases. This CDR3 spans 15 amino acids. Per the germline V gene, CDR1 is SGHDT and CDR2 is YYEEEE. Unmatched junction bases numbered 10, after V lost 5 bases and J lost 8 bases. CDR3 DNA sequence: TGTGCCAGCAGGTTTGGGACAGGGCTAAGCGAAAAACTGTTTTTT. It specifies CASRFGTGLSEKLFF.

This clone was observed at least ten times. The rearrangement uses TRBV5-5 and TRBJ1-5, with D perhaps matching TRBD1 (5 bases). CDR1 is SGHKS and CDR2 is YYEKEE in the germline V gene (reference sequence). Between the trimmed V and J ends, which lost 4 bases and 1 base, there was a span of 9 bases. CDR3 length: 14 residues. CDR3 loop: CASSPGPSNQPQHF. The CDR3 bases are TGTGCCAGCAGCCCAGGGCCCAGCAATCAGCCCCAGCATTTT.

The CDR3 protein is CASSIGGVSEEQYF. The CDR3 DNA reads TGTGCCAGTAGTATCGGCGGAGTAAGTGAAGAGCAGTACTTC. V and J are TRBV19 and TRBJ2-7; the D is unclear. CDR3 length: 14 amino acids. The V end was cut by 3 bases, the J end by 7 bases, with 16 bases between. Germline lookup yields CDR1 LNHDA and CDR2 SQIVND (reference sequence).

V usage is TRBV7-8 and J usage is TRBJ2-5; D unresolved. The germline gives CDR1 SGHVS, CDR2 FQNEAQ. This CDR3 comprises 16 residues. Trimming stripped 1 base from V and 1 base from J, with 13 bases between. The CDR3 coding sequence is TGTGCCAGCAGCTTAGAGACATACCTGCCCCAAGAGACCCAGTACTTC. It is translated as CASSLETYLPQETQYF.

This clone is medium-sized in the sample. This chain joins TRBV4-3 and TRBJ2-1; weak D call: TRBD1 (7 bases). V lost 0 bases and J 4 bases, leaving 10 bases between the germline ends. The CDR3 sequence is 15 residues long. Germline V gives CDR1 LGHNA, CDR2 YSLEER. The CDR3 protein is CASSQEPGGYNEQFF. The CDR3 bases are TGCGCCAGCAGCCAAGAACCAGGGGGGTACAATGAGCAGTTCTTC.

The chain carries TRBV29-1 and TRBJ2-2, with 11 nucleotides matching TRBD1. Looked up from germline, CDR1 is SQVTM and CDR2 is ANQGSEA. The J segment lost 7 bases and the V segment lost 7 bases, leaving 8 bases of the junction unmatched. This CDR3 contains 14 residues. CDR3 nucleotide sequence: TGCAGCGCGTGGGGACAGGGGGAGATCGGGGAGCTGTTTTTT. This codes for CSAWGQGEIGELFF.

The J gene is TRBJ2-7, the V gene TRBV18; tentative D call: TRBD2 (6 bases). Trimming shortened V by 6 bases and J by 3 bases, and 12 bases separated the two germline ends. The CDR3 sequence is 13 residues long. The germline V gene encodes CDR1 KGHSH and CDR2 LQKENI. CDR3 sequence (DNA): TGTGCCAGCTCTACCGGGGGATTCTACGAGCAGTACTTC. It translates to CASSTGGFYEQYF.

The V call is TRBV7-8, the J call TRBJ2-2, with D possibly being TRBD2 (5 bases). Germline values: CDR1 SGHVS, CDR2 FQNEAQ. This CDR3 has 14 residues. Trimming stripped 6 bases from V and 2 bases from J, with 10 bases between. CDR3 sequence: CASSVLANTGELFF. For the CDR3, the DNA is TGTGCCAGCAGTGTCCTAGCTAACACCGGGGAGCTGTTTTTT.